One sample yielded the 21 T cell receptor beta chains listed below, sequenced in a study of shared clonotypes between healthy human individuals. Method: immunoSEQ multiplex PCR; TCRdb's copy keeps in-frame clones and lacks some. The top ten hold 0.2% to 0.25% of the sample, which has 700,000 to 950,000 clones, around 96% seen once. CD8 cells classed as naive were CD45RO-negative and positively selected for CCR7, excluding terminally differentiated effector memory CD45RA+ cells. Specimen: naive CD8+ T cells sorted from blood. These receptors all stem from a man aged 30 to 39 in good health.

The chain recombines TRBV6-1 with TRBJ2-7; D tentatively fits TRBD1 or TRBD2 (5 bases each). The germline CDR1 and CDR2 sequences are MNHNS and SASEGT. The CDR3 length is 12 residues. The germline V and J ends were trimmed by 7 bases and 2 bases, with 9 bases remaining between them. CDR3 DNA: TGTGCCAGCAATAGGGACCCCTACGAGCAGTACTTC. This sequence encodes CASNRDPYEQYF.

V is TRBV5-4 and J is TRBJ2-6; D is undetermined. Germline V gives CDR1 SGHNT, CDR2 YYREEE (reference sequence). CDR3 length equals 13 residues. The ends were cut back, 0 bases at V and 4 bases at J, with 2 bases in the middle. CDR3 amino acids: CASSLAGANVLTF. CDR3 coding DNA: TGTGCCAGCAGCTTGGCCGGGGCCAACGTCCTGACTTTC.

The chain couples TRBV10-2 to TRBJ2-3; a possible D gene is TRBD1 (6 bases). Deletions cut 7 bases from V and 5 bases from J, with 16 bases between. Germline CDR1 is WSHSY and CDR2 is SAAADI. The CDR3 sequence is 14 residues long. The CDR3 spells CASTEQGGVDTQYF. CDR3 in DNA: TGCGCCAGCACTGAACAGGGTGGGGTAGATACGCAGTATTTT.

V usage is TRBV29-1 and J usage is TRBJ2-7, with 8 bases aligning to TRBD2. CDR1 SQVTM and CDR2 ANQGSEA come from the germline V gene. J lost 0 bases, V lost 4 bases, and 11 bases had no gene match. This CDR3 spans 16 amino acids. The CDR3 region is CSVGSTSVRSSYEQYF. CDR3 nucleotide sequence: TGCAGCGTTGGGTCGACTAGCGTCCGCAGCTCCTACGAGCAGTACTTC.

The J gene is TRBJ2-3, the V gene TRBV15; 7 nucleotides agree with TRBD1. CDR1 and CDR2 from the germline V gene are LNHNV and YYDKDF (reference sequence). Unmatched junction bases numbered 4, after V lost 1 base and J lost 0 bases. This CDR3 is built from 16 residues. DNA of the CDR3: TGTGCCACCAGCAGAGGGGACAGTTCTAGCACAGATACGCAGTATTTT. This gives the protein CATSRGDSSSTDTQYF. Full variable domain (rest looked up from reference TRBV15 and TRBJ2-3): DAMVIQNPRYQVTQFGKPVTLSCSQTLNHNVMYWYQQKSSQAPKLLFHYYDKDFNNEADTPDNFQSRRPNTSFCFLDIRSPGLGDTAMYLCATSRGDSSSTDTQYFGPGTRLTVL.

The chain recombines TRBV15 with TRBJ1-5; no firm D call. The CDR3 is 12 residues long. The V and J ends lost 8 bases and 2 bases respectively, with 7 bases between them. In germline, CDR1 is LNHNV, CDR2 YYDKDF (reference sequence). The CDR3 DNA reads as TGTGCCACCCGGGAAGGCAATCAGCCCCAGCATTTT. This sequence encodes CATREGNQPQHF.

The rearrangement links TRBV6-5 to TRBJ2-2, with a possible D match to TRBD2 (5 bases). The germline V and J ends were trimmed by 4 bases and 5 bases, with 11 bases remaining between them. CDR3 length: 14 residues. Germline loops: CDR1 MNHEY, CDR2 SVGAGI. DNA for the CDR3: TGTGCCAGCAGTTTCGGGGTAAAAACCGGGGAGCTGTTTTTT. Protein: CASSFGVKTGELFF.

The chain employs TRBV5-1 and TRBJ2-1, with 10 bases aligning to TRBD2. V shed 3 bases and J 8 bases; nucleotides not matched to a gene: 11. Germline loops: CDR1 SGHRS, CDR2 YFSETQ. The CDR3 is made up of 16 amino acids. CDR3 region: CASSSKREGLFDEQFF. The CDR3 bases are TGCGCCAGCAGCTCAAAGCGGGAGGGCCTCTTTGATGAGCAGTTCTTC.

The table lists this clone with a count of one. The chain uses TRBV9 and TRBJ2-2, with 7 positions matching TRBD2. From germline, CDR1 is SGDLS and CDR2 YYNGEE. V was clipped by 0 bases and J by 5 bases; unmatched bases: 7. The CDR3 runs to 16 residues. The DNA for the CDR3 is TGTGCCAGCAGCGTAGCTTCCGGACTAGTTACCGGGGAGCTGTTTTTT. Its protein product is CASSVASGLVTGELFF.

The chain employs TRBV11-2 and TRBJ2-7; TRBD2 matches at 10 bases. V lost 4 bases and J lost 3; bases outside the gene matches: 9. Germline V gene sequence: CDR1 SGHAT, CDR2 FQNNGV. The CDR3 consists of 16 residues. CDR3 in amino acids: CASSSDRTSGIYEQYF. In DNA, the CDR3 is TGTGCCAGCAGCTCCGACCGGACTAGCGGCATCTACGAGCAGTACTTC. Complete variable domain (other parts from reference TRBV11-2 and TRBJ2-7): EAGVAQSPRYKIIEKRQSVAFWCNPISGHATLYWYQQILGQGPKLLIQFQNNGVVDDSQLPKDRFSAERLKGVDSTLKIQPAKLEDSAVYLCASSSDRTSGIYEQYFGPGTRLTVT.

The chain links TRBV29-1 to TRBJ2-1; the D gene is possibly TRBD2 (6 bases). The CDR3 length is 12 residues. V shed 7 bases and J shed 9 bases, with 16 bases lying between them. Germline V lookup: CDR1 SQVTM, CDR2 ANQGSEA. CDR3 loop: CSEGLPGGEQFF. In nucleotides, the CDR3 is TGCAGCGAGGGACTGCCGGGTGGTGAGCAGTTCTTC.

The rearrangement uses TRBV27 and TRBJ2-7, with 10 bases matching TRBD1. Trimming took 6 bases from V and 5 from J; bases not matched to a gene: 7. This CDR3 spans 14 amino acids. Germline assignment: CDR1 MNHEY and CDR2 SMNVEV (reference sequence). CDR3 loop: CASSSGQGTDEQYF. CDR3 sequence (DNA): TGTGCCAGCAGCTCGGGACAGGGGACCGACGAGCAGTACTTC.

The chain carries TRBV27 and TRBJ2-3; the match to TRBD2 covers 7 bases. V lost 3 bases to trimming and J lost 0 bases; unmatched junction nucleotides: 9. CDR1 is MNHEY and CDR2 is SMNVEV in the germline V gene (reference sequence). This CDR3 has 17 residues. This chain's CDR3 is CASSFLGGSPSTDTQYF. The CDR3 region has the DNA TGTGCCAGCAGTTTCCTTGGCGGGAGCCCTAGCACAGATACGCAGTATTTT.

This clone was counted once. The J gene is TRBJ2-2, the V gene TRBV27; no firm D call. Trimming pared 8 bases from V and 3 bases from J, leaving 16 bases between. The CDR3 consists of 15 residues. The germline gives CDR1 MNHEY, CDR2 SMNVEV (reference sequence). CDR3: CASRPGSYYTGELFF. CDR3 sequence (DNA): TGTGCCAGCCGGCCCGGATCCTACTACACCGGGGAGCTGTTTTTT.

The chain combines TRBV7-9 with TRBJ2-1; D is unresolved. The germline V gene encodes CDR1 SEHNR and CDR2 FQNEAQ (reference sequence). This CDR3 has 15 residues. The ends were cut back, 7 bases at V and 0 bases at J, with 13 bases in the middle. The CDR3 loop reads CASTLDGSSYNEQFF. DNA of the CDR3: TGTGCCAGCACCCTAGACGGTAGCTCCTACAATGAGCAGTTCTTC.

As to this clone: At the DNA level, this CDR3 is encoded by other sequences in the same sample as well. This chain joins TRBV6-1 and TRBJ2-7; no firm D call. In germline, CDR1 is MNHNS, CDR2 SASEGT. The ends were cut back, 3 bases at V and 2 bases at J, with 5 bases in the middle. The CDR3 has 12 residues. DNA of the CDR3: TGTGCCAGCAGTGATAGGACCTACGAGCAGTACTTC. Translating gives CASSDRTYEQYF.

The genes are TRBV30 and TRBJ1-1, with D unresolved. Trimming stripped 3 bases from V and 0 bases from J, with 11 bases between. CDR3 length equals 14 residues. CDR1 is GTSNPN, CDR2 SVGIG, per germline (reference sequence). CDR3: CAWSLDILNTEAFF. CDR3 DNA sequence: TGTGCCTGGAGCCTCGATATCCTGAACACTGAAGCTTTCTTT.

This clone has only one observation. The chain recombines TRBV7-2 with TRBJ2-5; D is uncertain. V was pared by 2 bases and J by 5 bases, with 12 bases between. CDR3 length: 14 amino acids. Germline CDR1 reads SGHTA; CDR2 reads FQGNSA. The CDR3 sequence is CASSLRALRETQYF. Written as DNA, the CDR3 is TGTGCCAGCAGCTTACGGGCGCTTCGGGAGACCCAGTACTTC.

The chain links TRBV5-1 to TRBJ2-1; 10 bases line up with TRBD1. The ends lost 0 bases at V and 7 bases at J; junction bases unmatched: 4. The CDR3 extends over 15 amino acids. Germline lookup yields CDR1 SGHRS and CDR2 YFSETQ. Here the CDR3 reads CASSLGTGGFNEQFF. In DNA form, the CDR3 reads TGCGCCAGCAGCTTGGGGACAGGGGGTTTTAATGAGCAGTTCTTC.

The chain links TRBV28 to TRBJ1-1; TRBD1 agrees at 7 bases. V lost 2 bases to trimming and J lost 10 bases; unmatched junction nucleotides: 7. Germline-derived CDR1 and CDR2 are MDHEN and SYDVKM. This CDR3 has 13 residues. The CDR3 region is CASSLRTGRRAFF. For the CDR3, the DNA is TGTGCCAGCAGTTTAAGGACAGGTCGTCGAGCTTTCTTT.

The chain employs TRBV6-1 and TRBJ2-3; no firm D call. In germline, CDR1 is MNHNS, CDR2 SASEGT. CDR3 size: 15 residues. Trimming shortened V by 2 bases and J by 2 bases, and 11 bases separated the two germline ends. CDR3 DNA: TGTGCCAGCAGTGAAAGGGTCTATAACACAGATACGCAGTATTTT. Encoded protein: CASSERVYNTDTQYF.